This T cell receptor beta chain is drawn from a study of T cell clones after liver transplantation. Trimming cost V 5 bases and J 4 bases, with 11 bases left between them. The V gene's germline CDR1 is LNHDA and CDR2 SQIVND (reference sequence). The CDR3 sequence is 13 residues long. The assay was immunoSEQ multiplex PCR, and TCRdb's table has in-frame clones only and misses some. The data contain some 80,000 clones, 84% of them singletons. The chain is built from TRBV19 and TRBJ1-2; no firm D call. Sequencing was performed on CD4+ T cells from blood, taken 48 months after liver transplant. The origin of this receptor is a human patient who received a liver transplant. Some T cells may trace back to the graft donor. The CDR3 sequence: CASSPTDLYGYTF. DNA for the CDR3: TGTGCCAGTAGTCCGACGGATCTCTATGGCTACACCTTC.